Below are 2 T cell receptor beta chains sequenced from a single sample in a study of PD-L1 blockade in urothelial cancer. Time point given: pretreatment peripheral blood. The repertoire was sequenced with immunoSEQ multiplex PCR; TCRdb's copy has only in-frame clones and lacks some. This table holds approximately 41,000 clones, 85% found once. The sequenced sample was PBMCs, obtained around atezolizumab (anti-PD-L1) treatment. Receptor source: an elderly man with urothelial cancer.

The chain links TRBV18 to TRBJ2-7, with a possible D match to TRBD2 (6 bases). There are 18 residues in the CDR3. Germline V lookup: CDR1 KGHSH, CDR2 LQKENI. The V gene lost 2 bases and the J gene lost 2 bases, with 22 bases spanning the gap. The CDR3 nucleotides are TGTGCCAGCTCACCAGCAGTACTGCGGGACGGGAGCACCTACGAGCAGTACTTC. Protein product: CASSPAVLRDGSTYEQYF.

This chain connects TRBV19 to TRBJ2-7, with D possibly TRBD1 on 5 matching bases. Per the germline V gene, CDR1 is LNHDA and CDR2 is SQIVND (reference sequence). This CDR3 is 14 amino acids long. The V end lost 5 bases, the J end lost 4 bases, and 15 bases lay between the germline ends. CDR3 nucleotides: TGTGCCAGTAGTTCCGGGTCGACAGCATACGAGCAGTACTTC. Its protein product is CASSSGSTAYEQYF.